Below, one T cell receptor (beta chain) is given with its context. The sample belongs to a study of T cells in tumors and immune-related adverse events. Produced via immunoSEQ multiplex PCR; TCRdb's table is partial and in-frame only. The sample has more than 10,000 clones, about 90% seen once; the top ten hold around 1.5%. The length of the CDR3 is 16 residues. CDR1 is LGHNA, CDR2 YSLEER, per germline. J gave up 7 bases and V 2 bases, and 5 bases lay outside the gene matches. V usage is TRBV4-3 and J usage is TRBJ1-6; 10 nucleotides line up with TRBD1. The material sequenced was lymph node tissue, taken from a patient treated with anti-PD-1 therapy. The origin of this receptor is a female donor with metastatic renal cell carcinoma. As DNA, the CDR3 is TGCGCCAGCAGCCAAACTCCGGGACAGGGGAATTCACCCCTCCACTTT. Translation: CASSQTPGQGNSPLHF.